This T cell receptor (beta chain) originates from a study of Graves' ophthalmopathy and Graves' hyperthyroidism. Study observations and caveats: Both a roughly 65% sensitivity and a 72.22% specificity characterized the model's predictions of ophthalmopathy progression.

The length of the CDR3 is 14 residues. Germline V CDR1 and CDR2: DFQATT, SNEGSKA (reference sequence). Trimming took 3 bases from V and 0 from J, leaving 8 bases between them. RNA served as the template for amplifying TCR beta CDR3 regions. HTBI-primed first-round RT-PCR preceded second-round multiplex PCR. TCRdb re-called the multiplex PCR reads through MiXCR, storing one row per CDR3 protein. The sample consists of 1 million to 1.3 million distinct CDR3 sequences, less than 45% of them appearing once. Hyperthyroidism was new, under 2 months, in patients aged 18 to 65. This clonotype was observed at least ten times. Its antigen is unknown.

Sequencing was performed on peripheral blood or thyroid tissue (not recorded which). The TCR originated in an adult man with Graves' hyperthyroidism. The chain carries TRBV20-1 and TRBJ2-2; D remains unclear. The CDR3 region has the DNA TGCAGTGCTAGGGGCCACGCGAACACCGGGGAGCTGTTTTTT. This translates into CSARGHANTGELFF.